The source of this TCR beta chain is a study of blood T cell repertoires in COVID-19. Study summary: Acute-phase and convalescent COVID-19 samples originated in the United States, Italy and Spain. Sample material is recorded as cDNA or gDNA derived from T cells, B-cell-depleted T cells, or PBMCs.

In the authors' workflow: Reference gene primer amplification yielded estimated nucleated cell counts. TCRdb's copy holds only in-frame clones and misses some; the assay was immunoSEQ multiplex PCR. V and J calls and clone size follow that table, whereas D and trimming were derived from the DNA. Of just over 80,000 clones detected, more than 75% appear once; the ten largest clones hold around 19%. Germline V lookup: CDR1 SGHVS, CDR2 FNYEAQ. V lost 5 bases and J lost 5; bases outside the gene matches: 11. The CDR3 totals 15 residues. This clonotype originated in a woman aged 80 or over with active or convalescent COVID-19. The sequenced sample consisted of peripheral blood. V and J are TRBV7-6 and TRBJ2-5; 7 nucleotides agree with TRBD1. This chain's CDR3 is CASSQTGATRETQYF. The CDR3 DNA sequence: TGTGCCAGCAGCCAAACAGGGGCGACTCGGGAGACCCAGTACTTC. Drawing the rest from reference TRBV7-6 and TRBJ2-5, the complete variable domain is GAGVSQSPRYKVTKRGQDVALRCDPISGHVSLYWYRQALGQGPEFLTYFNYEAQQDKSGLPNDRFSAERPEGSISTLTIQRTEQRDSAMYRCASSQTGATRETQYFGPGTRLLVL.